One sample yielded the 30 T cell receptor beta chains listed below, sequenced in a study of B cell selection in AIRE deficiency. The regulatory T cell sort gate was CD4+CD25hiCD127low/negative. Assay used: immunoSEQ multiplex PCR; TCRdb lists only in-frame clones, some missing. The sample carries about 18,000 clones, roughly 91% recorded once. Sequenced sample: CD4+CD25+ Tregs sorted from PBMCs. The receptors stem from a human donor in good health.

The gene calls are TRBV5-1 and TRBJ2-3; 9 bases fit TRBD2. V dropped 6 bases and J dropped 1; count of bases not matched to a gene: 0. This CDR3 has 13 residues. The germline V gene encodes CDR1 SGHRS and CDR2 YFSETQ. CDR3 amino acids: CASKRGGTDTQYF. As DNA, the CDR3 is TGCGCCAGCAAGCGGGGGGGCACAGATACGCAGTATTTT.

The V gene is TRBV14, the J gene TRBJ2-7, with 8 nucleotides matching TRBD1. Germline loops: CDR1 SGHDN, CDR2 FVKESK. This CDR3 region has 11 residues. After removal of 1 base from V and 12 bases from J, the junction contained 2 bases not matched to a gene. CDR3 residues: CASSQGTGRYF. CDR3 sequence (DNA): TGTGCCAGCAGCCAAGGGACAGGGCGGTACTTC.

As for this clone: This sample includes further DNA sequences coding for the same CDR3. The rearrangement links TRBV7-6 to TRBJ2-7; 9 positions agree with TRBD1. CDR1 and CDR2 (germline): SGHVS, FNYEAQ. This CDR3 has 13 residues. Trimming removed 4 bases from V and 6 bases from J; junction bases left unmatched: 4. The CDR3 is CASSSPDRGEQYF. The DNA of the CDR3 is TGTGCCAGCAGCTCACCGGACAGGGGCGAGCAGTACTTC.

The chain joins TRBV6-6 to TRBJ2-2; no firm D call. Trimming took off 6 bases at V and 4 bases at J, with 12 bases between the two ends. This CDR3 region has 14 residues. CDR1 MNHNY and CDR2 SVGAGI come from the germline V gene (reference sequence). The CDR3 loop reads CASSLVVGTGELFF. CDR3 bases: TGTGCCAGCAGCCTAGTTGTAGGCACCGGGGAGCTGTTTTTT.

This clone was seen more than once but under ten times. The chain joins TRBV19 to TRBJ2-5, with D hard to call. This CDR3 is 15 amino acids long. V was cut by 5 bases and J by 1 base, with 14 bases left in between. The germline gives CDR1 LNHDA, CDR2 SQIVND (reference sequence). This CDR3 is CASSSPSRGQETQYF. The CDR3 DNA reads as TGTGCCAGTAGTTCCCCCTCCCGCGGCCAAGAGACCCAGTACTTC. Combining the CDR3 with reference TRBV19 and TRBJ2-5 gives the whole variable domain DGGITQSPKYLFRKEGQNVTLSCEQNLNHDAMYWYRQDPGQGLRLIYYSQIVNDFQKGDIAEGYSVSREKKESFPLTVTSAQKNPTAFYLCASSSPSRGQETQYFGPGTRLLVL.

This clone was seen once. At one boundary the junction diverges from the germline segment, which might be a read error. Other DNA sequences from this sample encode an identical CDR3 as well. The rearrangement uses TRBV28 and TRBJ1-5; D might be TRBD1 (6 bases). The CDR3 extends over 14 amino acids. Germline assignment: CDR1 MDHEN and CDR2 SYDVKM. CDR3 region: CASRYQGRREPQHF. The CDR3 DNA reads TGTGCCAGCAGATATCAGGGGCGCAGGGAGCCCCAACATTTT.

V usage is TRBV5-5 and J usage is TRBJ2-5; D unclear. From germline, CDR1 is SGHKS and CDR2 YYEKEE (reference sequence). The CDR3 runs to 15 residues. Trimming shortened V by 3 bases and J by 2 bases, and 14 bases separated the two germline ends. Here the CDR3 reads CASSWLPVGQETQYF. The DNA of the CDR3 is TGTGCCAGCAGCTGGTTGCCGGTGGGGCAAGAGACCCAGTACTTC.

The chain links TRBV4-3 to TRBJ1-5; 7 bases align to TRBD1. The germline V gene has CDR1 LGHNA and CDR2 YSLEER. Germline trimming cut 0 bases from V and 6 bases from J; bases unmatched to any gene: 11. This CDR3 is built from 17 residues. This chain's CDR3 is CASSQDWRGPLGQPQHF. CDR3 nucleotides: TGCGCCAGCAGCCAAGACTGGAGGGGGCCCTTGGGTCAGCCCCAGCATTTT.

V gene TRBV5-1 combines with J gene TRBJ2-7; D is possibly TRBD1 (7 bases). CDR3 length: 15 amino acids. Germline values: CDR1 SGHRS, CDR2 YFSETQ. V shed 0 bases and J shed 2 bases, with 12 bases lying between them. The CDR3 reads CASSLGGTVTYEQYF. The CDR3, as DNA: TGCGCCAGCAGCTTGGGCGGGACAGTCACCTACGAGCAGTACTTC.

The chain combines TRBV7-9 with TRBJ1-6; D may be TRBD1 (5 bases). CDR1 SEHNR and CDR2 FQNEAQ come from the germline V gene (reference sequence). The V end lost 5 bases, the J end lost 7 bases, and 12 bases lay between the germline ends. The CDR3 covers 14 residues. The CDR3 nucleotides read TGTGCCAGCAGCCCAGGGACGCGGAATTCACCCCTCCACTTT. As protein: CASSPGTRNSPLHF.

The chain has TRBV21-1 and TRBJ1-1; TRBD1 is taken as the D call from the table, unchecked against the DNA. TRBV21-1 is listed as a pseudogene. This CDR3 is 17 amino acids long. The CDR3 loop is CASSKKIGGLKNTEAFF. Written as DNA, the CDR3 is TGTGCCAGCAGTAAAAAAATAGGTGGGCTGAAGAACACTGAAGCTTTCTTT.

CDR3 in DNA: TGTGCCAGCAGCCTACCCCCGGGACAGGGTGCGGACTATGGCTACACCTTC. This encodes CASSLPPGQGADYGYTF. The chain employs TRBV2 and TRBJ1-2; 9 nucleotides line up with TRBD1. With V trimmed by 6 bases and J by 3 bases, 14 bases remained unmatched. CDR3 size: 17 residues. Looked up from germline, CDR1 is SNHLY and CDR2 is FYNNEI.

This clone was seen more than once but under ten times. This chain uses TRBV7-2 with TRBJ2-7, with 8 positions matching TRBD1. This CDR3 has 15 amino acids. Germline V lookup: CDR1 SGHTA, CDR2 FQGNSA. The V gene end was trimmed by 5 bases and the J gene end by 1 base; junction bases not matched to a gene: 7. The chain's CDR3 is CASSLRQGASYEQYF. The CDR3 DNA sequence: TGTGCCAGCAGCCTACGGCAGGGGGCTTCCTACGAGCAGTACTTC.

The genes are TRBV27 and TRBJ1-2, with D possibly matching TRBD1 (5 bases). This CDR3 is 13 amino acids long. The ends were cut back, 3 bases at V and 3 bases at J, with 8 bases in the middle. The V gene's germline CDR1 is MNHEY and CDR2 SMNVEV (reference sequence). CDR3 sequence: CASSFRGYYGYTF. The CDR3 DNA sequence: TGTGCCAGCAGTTTTCGGGGGTACTATGGCTACACCTTC.

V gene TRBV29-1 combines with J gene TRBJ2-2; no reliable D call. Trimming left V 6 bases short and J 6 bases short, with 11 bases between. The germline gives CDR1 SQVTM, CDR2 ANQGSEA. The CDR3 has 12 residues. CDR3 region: CSVHTGAGELFF. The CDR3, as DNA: TGCAGCGTCCACACGGGCGCCGGGGAGCTGTTTTTT.

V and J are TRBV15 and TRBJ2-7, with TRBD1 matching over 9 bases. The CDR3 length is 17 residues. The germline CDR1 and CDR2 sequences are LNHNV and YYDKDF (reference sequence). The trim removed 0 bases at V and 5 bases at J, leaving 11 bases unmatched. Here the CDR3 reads CATSRDRGQGSPHEQYF. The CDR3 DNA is TGTGCCACCAGCAGAGATCGGGGACAGGGTTCCCCCCACGAGCAGTACTTC.

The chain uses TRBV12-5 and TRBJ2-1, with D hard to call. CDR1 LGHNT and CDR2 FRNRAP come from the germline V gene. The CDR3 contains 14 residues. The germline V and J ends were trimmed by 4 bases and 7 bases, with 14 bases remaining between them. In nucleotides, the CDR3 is TGTGCTAGTGGTTCGAGCCAGCAATGGAATGAGCAGTTCTTC. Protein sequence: CASGSSQQWNEQFF.

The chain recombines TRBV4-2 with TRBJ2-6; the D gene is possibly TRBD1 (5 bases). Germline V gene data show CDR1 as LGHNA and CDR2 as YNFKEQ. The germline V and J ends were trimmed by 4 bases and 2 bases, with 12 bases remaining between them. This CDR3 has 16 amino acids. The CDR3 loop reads CASSPQKGAGANVLTF. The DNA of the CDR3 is TGTGCCAGCAGCCCCCAGAAAGGGGCTGGGGCCAACGTCCTGACTTTC.

The CDR3 sequence is CASAPARGGQETQYF. As DNA, the CDR3 is TGCGCCAGCGCGCCCGCGCGGGGGGGCCAAGAGACCCAGTACTTC. The chain carries TRBV5-1 and TRBJ2-5; the match to TRBD2 covers 9 bases. The V and J ends lost 7 bases and 1 base, in that order; junction bases with no gene match: 8. Germline CDR1 and CDR2: SGHRS and YFSETQ. The CDR3 has 15 residues.

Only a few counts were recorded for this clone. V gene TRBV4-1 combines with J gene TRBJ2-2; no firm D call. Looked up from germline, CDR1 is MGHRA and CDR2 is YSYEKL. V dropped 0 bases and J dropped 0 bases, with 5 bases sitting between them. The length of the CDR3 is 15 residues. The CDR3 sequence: CASSQDLTNTGELFF. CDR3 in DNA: TGCGCCAGCAGCCAAGATTTGACGAACACCGGGGAGCTGTTTTTT.

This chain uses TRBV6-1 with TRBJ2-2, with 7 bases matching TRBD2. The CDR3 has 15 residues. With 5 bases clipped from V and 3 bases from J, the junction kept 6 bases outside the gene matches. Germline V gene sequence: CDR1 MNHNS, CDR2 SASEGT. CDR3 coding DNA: TGTGCCAGCAGTCCTCTAGCGGTCGACACCGGGGAGCTGTTTTTT. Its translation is CASSPLAVDTGELFF.

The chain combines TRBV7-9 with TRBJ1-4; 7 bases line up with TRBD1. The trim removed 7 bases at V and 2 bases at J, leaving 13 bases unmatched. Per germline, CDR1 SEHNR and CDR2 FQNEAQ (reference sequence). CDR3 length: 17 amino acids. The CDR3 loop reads CASTPLTGSTTNEKLFF. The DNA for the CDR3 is TGTGCCAGCACCCCCTTGACAGGGAGTACGACTAATGAAAAACTGTTTTTT.

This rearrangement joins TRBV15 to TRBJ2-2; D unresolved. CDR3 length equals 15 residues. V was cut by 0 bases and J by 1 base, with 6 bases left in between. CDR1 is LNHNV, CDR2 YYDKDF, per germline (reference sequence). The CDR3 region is CATSRDRLNTGELFF. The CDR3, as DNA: TGTGCCACCAGCAGAGATCGGCTGAACACCGGGGAGCTGTTTTTT. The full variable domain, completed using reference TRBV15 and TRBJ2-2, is DAMVIQNPRYQVTQFGKPVTLSCSQTLNHNVMYWYQQKSSQAPKLLFHYYDKDFNNEADTPDNFQSRRPNTSFCFLDIRSPGLGDTAMYLCATSRDRLNTGELFFGEGSRLTVL.

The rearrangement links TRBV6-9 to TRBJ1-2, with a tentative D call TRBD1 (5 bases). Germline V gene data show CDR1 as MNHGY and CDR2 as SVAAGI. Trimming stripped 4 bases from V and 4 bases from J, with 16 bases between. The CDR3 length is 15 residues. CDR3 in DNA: TGTGCCAGCAGTTTTTCTCGCCCGACAGCCTATGGCTACACCTTC. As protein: CASSFSRPTAYGYTF.

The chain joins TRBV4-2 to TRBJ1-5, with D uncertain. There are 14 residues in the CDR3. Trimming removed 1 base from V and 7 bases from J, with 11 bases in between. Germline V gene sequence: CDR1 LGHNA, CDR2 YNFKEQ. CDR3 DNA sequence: TGTGCCAGCAGCCAAGGAACAGAGGCCCAGCCCCAGCATTTT. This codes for CASSQGTEAQPQHF.

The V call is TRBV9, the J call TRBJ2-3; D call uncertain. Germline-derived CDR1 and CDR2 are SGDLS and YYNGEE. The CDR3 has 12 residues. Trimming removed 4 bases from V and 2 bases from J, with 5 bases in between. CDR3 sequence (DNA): TGTGCCAGCAGCTTGTTCACAGATACGCAGTATTTT. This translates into CASSLFTDTQYF.

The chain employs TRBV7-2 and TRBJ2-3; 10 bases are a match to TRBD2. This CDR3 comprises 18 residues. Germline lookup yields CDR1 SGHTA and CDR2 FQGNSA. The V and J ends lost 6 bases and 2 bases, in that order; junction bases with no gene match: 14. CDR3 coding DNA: TGTGCCAGCAGGAATAGGGTGGGGCTAGCGGGAGTCACAGATACGCAGTATTTT. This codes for CASRNRVGLAGVTDTQYF.

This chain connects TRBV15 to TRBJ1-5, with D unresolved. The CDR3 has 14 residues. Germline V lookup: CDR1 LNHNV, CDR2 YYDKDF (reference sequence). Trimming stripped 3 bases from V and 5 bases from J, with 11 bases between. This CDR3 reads CATSSGEGDQPQHF. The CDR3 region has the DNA TGTGCCACCAGCAGCGGGGAAGGAGATCAGCCCCAGCATTTT.

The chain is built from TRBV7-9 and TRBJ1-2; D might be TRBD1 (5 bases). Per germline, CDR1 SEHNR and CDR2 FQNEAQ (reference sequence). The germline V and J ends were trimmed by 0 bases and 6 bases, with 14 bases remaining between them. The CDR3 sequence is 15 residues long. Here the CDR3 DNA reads TGTGCCAGCAGCTTAGCGCAGGGTTGGGTTAATGGCTACACCTTC. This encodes CASSLAQGWVNGYTF.

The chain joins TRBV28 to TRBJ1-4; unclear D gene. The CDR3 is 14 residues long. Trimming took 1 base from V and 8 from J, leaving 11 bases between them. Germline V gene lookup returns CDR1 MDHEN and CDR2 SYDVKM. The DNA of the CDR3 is TGTGCCAGCAGTTTATCCAACCGCAGGGAAAAACTGTTTTTT. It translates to CASSLSNRREKLFF.